One sample yielded the 10 T cell receptor beta chains listed below, sequenced in a study of shared clonotypes between healthy human individuals. Measured with immunoSEQ multiplex PCR; TCRdb has only the in-frame clones, and not every one. The repertoire holds 2,100,000 or so clones, with around 95% as singletons. Material: naive CD4+ T cells sorted from blood. Subset here: CD45RA+ positively selected. The receptors were sampled from a man aged 18 to 29 in good health.

This chain links TRBV7-9 with TRBJ2-7; the match to TRBD2 covers 8 bases. Germline assignment: CDR1 SEHNR and CDR2 FQNEAQ (reference sequence). V lost 4 bases to trimming and J lost 4 bases; unmatched junction nucleotides: 6. This CDR3 is 14 amino acids long. The CDR3 region has the DNA TGTGCCAGCAGCTCGGACACTAGCGGATACGAGCAGTACTTC. Protein sequence: CASSSDTSGYEQYF. The entire variable domain, with the rest obtained from reference TRBV7-9 and TRBJ2-7, is as follows: DTGVSQNPRHKITKRGQNVTFRCDPISEHNRLYWYRQTLGQGPEFLTYFQNEAQLEKSRLLSDRFSAERPKGSFSTLEIQRTEQGDSAMYLCASSSDTSGYEQYFGPGTRLTVT.

CDR3 loop: CASSWGPNTGELFF. The CDR3 DNA reads TGCGCCAGCAGCTGGGGACCAAACACCGGGGAGCTGTTTTTT. This chain links TRBV5-1 with TRBJ2-2; D is tentatively TRBD1 or TRBD2 (5 bases each). Germline-derived CDR1 and CDR2 are SGHRS and YFSETQ. This CDR3 is 14 amino acids long. V was pared by 3 bases and J by 2 bases, with 8 bases between.

The V gene is TRBV5-1, the J gene TRBJ1-4; D may be TRBD1 (6 bases). This CDR3 spans 13 amino acids. Germline V gene lookup returns CDR1 SGHRS and CDR2 YFSETQ. V lost 0 bases and J lost 9, with 9 bases in between. The CDR3, as DNA: TGCGCCAGCAGCTTGGACAGGGCGAAAAAACTGTTTTTT. The encoded protein is CASSLDRAKKLFF.

This rearrangement joins TRBV7-2 to TRBJ2-7; no clear D. There are 16 residues in the CDR3. Germline V gene lookup returns CDR1 SGHTA and CDR2 FQGNSA. The V gene lost 0 bases and the J gene lost 2 bases, with 14 bases spanning the gap. CDR3 sequence: CASSLATLSGTYEQYF. CDR3 coding DNA: TGTGCCAGCAGCTTAGCGACCCTTAGTGGAACCTACGAGCAGTACTTC.

About this clone: Other DNA variants within this sample encode the same CDR3. The chain employs TRBV20-1 and TRBJ2-5; D unresolved. The V gene's germline CDR1 is DFQATT and CDR2 SNEGSKA (reference sequence). The CDR3 totals 10 residues. Trimming pared 2 bases from V and 5 bases from J, leaving 3 bases between. The CDR3 loop is CSARKETQYF. The CDR3 DNA is TGCAGTGCTAGAAAGGAGACCCAGTACTTC.

This clone was seen just once. Other DNA sequences within the sample encode an identical CDR3. The CDR3 DNA reads TGTGCCAGCAGCTTTAGAGGGGGCTACAATGAGCAGTTCTTC. Amino acid sequence: CASSFRGGYNEQFF. This chain connects TRBV5-8 to TRBJ2-1; a possible D gene is TRBD1 (6 bases). Germline loops: CDR1 SGHTS, CDR2 YDEGEE. The length of the CDR3 is 14 residues. The ends were cut back, 2 bases at V and 3 bases at J, with 9 bases in the middle.

On this clone: Distinct nucleotide sequences in the sample also encode this CDR3. The chain uses TRBV2 and TRBJ1-6; no definite D call. From germline, CDR1 is SNHLY and CDR2 FYNNEI. V was trimmed by 4 bases and J by 7 bases, leaving 8 bases between them. The CDR3 runs 13 residues. The CDR3 DNA reads as TGTGCCAGCAGTGCAGGAGTAAATTCACCCCTCCACTTT. Encoded protein: CASSAGVNSPLHF.

The rearrangement joins TRBV7-9 to TRBJ2-7, with 12 bases identical to TRBD1. The CDR3 covers 16 residues. Germline loops: CDR1 SEHNR, CDR2 FQNEAQ (reference sequence). V was clipped by 5 bases and J by 4 bases; unmatched bases: 9. CDR3 sequence reads: CASSPIQGQGAYEQYF. Here the CDR3 DNA reads TGTGCCAGCAGCCCCATCCAGGGACAGGGGGCGTACGAGCAGTACTTC.

As for this clone: In the same sample, other DNA sequences code for this CDR3. The chain couples TRBV19 to TRBJ2-3, with D perhaps matching TRBD1 (6 bases). The CDR3 sequence is 14 residues long. CDR1 and CDR2 (germline): LNHDA, SQIVND (reference sequence). Trimming cost V 3 bases and J 1 base, with 8 bases left between them. CDR3 amino acids: CASSMTGGTDTQYF. The CDR3 DNA reads as TGTGCCAGTAGTATGACAGGCGGCACAGATACGCAGTATTTT.

This clone was observed once. This specimen includes other DNA sequences encoding the same CDR3. The chain employs TRBV2 and TRBJ1-3; D ambiguous. Germline CDR1 reads SNHLY; CDR2 reads FYNNEI. Trimming removed 6 bases from V and 0 bases from J, with 12 bases in between. The CDR3 loop spans 15 amino acids. The CDR3 region is CASSVTVSSGNTIYF. CDR3 bases: TGTGCCAGCAGCGTAACAGTGAGCTCTGGAAACACCATATATTTT. The full variable domain, its missing parts supplied by reference TRBV2 and TRBJ1-3, is EPEVTQTPSHQVTQMGQEVILRCVPISNHLYFYWYRQILGQKVEFLVSFYNNEISEKSEIFDDQFSVERPDGSNFTLKIRSTKLEDSAMYFCASSVTVSSGNTIYFGEGSWLTVV.